The rows below give T cell receptor beta chains drawn from one sample of a study of cytomegalovirus exposure and HLA in healthy donors. Profiling relied on immunoSEQ multiplex PCR, and the TCRdb table lists in-frame clones only, not all of them. The repertoire table contains about 130,000 clones. Sequenced sample: PBMCs. Receptor source: a woman aged 40 to 50 in good health and CMV-seropositive. CDR3s leave out the opening cysteine and the closing phenylalanine or tryptophan. Fields, in order: D gene, V gene, J gene, CDR3 protein. D genes are given only for firm matches.

D gene: -; V gene: TRBV9; J gene: TRBJ2-2; CDR3 protein: ASSPLGQPPGELF
D gene: -; V gene: TRBV7-7; J gene: TRBJ1-1; CDR3 protein: ASNLQVNTEAF
D gene: -; V gene: TRBV27; J gene: TRBJ1-2; CDR3 protein: ASKSMAGLKGYT
D gene: -; V gene: TRBV10-1; J gene: TRBJ2-1; CDR3 protein: ASSEVRLADGNEQF
D gene: TRBD2; V gene: TRBV27; J gene: TRBJ2-1; CDR3 protein: ASSLPLPGLGTKQF
D gene: -; V gene: TRBV30; J gene: TRBJ2-7; CDR3 protein: AWSLSYEQY
D gene: TRBD2; V gene: TRBV4-1; J gene: TRBJ2-5; CDR3 protein: ASSRWTSGGGSQETQY
D gene: TRBD1; V gene: TRBV2; J gene: TRBJ2-3; CDR3 protein: AIRYRGTRTDTQY
D gene: -; V gene: TRBV11-3; J gene: TRBJ2-2; CDR3 protein: ASSLDRIGGVSGELF
D gene: -; V gene: TRBV15; J gene: TRBJ2-1; CDR3 protein: ATSRVRRSYNEQF
D gene: -; V gene: TRBV9; J gene: TRBJ1-2; CDR3 protein: ASSVVGGGYT
D gene: -; V gene: TRBV27; J gene: TRBJ2-7; CDR3 protein: ASSTPPGVEQY
D gene: TRBD2; V gene: TRBV6-5; J gene: TRBJ2-1; CDR3 protein: ASSFVAGDNEQF
D gene: -; V gene: TRBV5-1; J gene: TRBJ1-1; CDR3 protein: ASSLAGGMNTEAF
D gene: TRBD2; V gene: TRBV7-2; J gene: TRBJ2-5; CDR3 protein: ASSLSGLAGETQY
D gene: -; V gene: TRBV6-5; J gene: TRBJ1-5; CDR3 protein: ASSLRRVGQPQH
D gene: TRBD1; V gene: TRBV9; J gene: TRBJ2-3; CDR3 protein: ASSGRTGDKDTQY
D gene: TRBD2; V gene: TRBV5-6; J gene: TRBJ2-1; CDR3 protein: ASSHGTSGSSGGL
D gene: -; V gene: TRBV6-1; J gene: TRBJ2-4; CDR3 protein: ASSEATNRGGDIQY
D gene: TRBD2; V gene: TRBV6-1; J gene: TRBJ2-3; CDR3 protein: ASKSTSGGTDTQY
D gene: -; V gene: TRBV18; J gene: TRBJ2-5; CDR3 protein: ASSPGGGQETQY
D gene: TRBD2; V gene: TRBV4-1; J gene: TRBJ2-7; CDR3 protein: ASSQGHSGRAQEQY
D gene: -; V gene: TRBV11-2; J gene: TRBJ1-2; CDR3 protein: ASSWDKPPVSSYT
D gene: -; V gene: TRBV5-1; J gene: TRBJ1-2; CDR3 protein: ASSLQIQNGYT
D gene: TRBD2; V gene: TRBV7-3; J gene: TRBJ2-5; CDR3 protein: ASSLNGLAGDPEETQY
D gene: -; V gene: TRBV18; J gene: TRBJ2-3; CDR3 protein: TSSPLARRAGDTQY
D gene: -; V gene: TRBV7-7; J gene: TRBJ1-4; CDR3 protein: ASSLLPGEAVNEKLF
D gene: -; V gene: TRBV27; J gene: TRBJ2-7; CDR3 protein: ASSLDYRYEQY